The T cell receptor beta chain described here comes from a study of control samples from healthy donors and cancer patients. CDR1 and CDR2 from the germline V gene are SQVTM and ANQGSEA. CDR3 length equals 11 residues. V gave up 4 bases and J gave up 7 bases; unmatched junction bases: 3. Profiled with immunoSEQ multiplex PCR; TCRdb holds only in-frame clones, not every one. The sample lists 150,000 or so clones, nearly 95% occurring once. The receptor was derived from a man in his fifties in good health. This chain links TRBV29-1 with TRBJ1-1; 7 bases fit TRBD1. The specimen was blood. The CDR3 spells CSVAGTVEAFF. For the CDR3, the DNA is TGCAGCGTTGCCGGGACAGTTGAAGCTTTCTTT.